Listed here are 10 T cell receptor beta chains from one sample, sequenced in a study of blood T cell repertoires in COVID-19. Clones were read by immunoSEQ multiplex PCR, and TCRdb kept only the in-frame ones, dropping some. The table shows 61,000 or so clones, with 88% occurring only once. Material for sequencing was peripheral blood. The receptor set was obtained from a woman aged 80 or over with active COVID-19.

The chain recombines TRBV29-1 with TRBJ1-5; D perhaps matches TRBD1 (6 bases). CDR3 length: 14 amino acids. CDR1 and CDR2 from the germline V gene are SQVTM and ANQGSEA. V was cut by 4 bases and J by 3 bases, with 13 bases left in between. The CDR3 DNA is TGCAGCGTTGCCCCCCAGGGGTCCAATCAGCCCCAGCATTTT. Protein: CSVAPQGSNQPQHF.

The V and J genes are TRBV30 and TRBJ2-3, with a weak D call TRBD2 (6 bases). Germline V gives CDR1 GTSNPN, CDR2 SVGIG (reference sequence). Trimming took off 1 base at V and 0 bases at J, with 8 bases between the two ends. The CDR3 sequence is 14 residues long. CDR3 residues: CAWSGGGSTDTQYF. CDR3 coding DNA: TGTGCCTGGAGTGGTGGGGGGAGCACAGATACGCAGTATTTT.

This chain links TRBV5-1 with TRBJ2-2; the match to TRBD2 covers 9 bases. The CDR3 sequence is 15 residues long. Per the germline V gene, CDR1 is SGHRS and CDR2 is YFSETQ. Trimming took 3 bases from V and 5 from J; bases not matched to a gene: 5. The CDR3 bases are TGCGCCAGCAGCTCGGGACTAGCCCGGACCGGGGAGCTGTTTTTT. Its translation: CASSSGLARTGELFF.

A single count supports this clone. This chain connects TRBV11-2 to TRBJ2-3; 15 nucleotides line up with TRBD2. The CDR3 totals 19 residues. The germline gives CDR1 SGHAT, CDR2 FQNNGV. The ends lost 4 bases at V and 0 bases at J; junction bases unmatched: 8. The CDR3 region is CASSSPGLAGGGSTDTQYF. In DNA, the CDR3 is TGTGCCAGCAGCTCCCCGGGACTAGCGGGGGGAGGTAGCACAGATACGCAGTATTTT. Supplemented by reference TRBV11-2 and TRBJ2-3, the full variable domain reads EAGVAQSPRYKIIEKRQSVAFWCNPISGHATLYWYQQILGQGPKLLIQFQNNGVVDDSQLPKDRFSAERLKGVDSTLKIQPAKLEDSAVYLCASSSPGLAGGGSTDTQYFGPGTRLTVL.

The chain joins TRBV28 to TRBJ2-1; unclear D gene. Germline assignment: CDR1 MDHEN and CDR2 SYDVKM. The CDR3 runs 14 residues. Between the trimmed V and J ends, which lost 7 bases and 3 bases, there was a span of 13 bases. The CDR3, as DNA: TGTGCCAGCACCCCCGGGTGGGTCTACAATGAGCAGTTCTTC. Translation: CASTPGWVYNEQFF.

This chain links TRBV7-9 with TRBJ1-4; D ambiguous. Trimming cost V 1 base and J 7 bases, with 13 bases left between them. In germline, CDR1 is SEHNR, CDR2 FQNEAQ (reference sequence). CDR3 length equals 15 residues. CDR3 bases: TGTGCCAGCAGCTTAGTGGCAGCCAGAGGTGAAAAACTGTTTTTT. It encodes CASSLVAARGEKLFF.

The CDR3, as DNA: TGTGCCTGGGGATGGGGGCCCACAGATACGCAGTATTTT. Translation gives CAWGWGPTDTQYF. The V call is TRBV30, the J call TRBJ2-3, with D perhaps TRBD1 (6 bases). V was pared by 5 bases and J by 2 bases, with 11 bases between. Germline assignment: CDR1 GTSNPN and CDR2 SVGIG (reference sequence). This CDR3 is built from 13 residues.

The chain links TRBV4-2 to TRBJ2-2, with 8 bases identical to TRBD2. The CDR3 contains 16 residues. Trimming at V came to 0 bases and at J to 0 bases, leaving 0 bases not matched to a gene. Germline V CDR1 and CDR2: LGHNA, YNFKEQ. The CDR3 DNA reads TGTGCCAGCAGCCAAGAGCGGGGGGCGAACACCGGGGAGCTGTTTTTT. Translated, it gives CASSQERGANTGELFF.

This chain uses TRBV6-6 with TRBJ1-1; D gene ambiguous. This CDR3 region has 15 residues. CDR1 is MNHNY, CDR2 SVGAGI, per germline (reference sequence). The V and J ends lost 5 bases and 0 bases respectively, with 13 bases between them. The CDR3 bases are TGTGCCAGCAGTACGTTAATGGGCGTGAACACTGAAGCTTTCTTT. Translating it yields CASSTLMGVNTEAFF.

V is TRBV7-6 and J is TRBJ2-5; tentatively, D is TRBD2 (6 bases). Germline CDR1 SGHVS, CDR2 FNYEAQ. The CDR3 is made up of 15 amino acids. V was cut by 5 bases and J by 1 base, with 14 bases left in between. In DNA form, the CDR3 reads TGTGCCAGCAGCCCTAGCGTGGGGGGCCAAGAGACCCAGTACTTC. Its protein is CASSPSVGGQETQYF.